This TCR beta chain was recorded in a study of T cell responses to AZD1222 COVID-19 vaccine. Produced via immunoSEQ multiplex PCR; TCRdb's table is partial and in-frame only. The sample holds over 85,000 clones, about 87% seen once. This clone was seen a single time. Trimming left V 8 bases short and J 2 bases short, with 21 bases between. Looked up from germline, CDR1 is LNHDA and CDR2 is SQIVND (reference sequence). CDR3 length equals 16 residues. The V and J genes are TRBV19 and TRBJ1-1, with no clear D. The clonotype comes from an adult in good health. The source was peripheral blood, collected on day 0 of AZD1222 vaccination. The CDR3 nucleotides read TGTGCCAGTTGGTCTAGAAGCAGGCAGGTAAACACTGAAGCTTTCTTT. It codes for CASWSRSRQVNTEAFF.